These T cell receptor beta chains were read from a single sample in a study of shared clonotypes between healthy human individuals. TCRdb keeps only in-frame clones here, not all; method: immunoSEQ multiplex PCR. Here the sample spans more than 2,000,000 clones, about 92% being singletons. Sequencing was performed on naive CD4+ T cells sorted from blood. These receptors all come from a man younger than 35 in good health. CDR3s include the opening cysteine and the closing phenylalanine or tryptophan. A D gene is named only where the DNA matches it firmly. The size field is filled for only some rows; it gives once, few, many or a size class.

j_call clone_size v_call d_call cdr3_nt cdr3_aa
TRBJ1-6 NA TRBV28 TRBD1 TGTGCCAGTTGGGACAGTTGGGGAAATAATTCACCCCTCCACTTT CASWDSWGNNSPLHF
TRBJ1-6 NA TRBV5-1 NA TGCGCCAGCAGCTTTACAGGGTTCGCCGATTCACCCCTCCACTTT CASSFTGFADSPLHF
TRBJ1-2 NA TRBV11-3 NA TGTGCCAGCAGCTTAGTGTGGGGGGCGGACTATGGCTACACCTTC CASSLVWGADYGYTF
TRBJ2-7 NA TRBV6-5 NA TGTGCCAGCAGTTACTCTTCGGTTGGAGAGCAGTACTTC CASSYSSVGEQYF
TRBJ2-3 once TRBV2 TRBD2 TGTGCCAGCAGTGATGTGACTAGCGTATACACAGATACGCAGTATTTT CASSDVTSVYTDTQYF
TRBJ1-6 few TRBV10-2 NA TGCGCCAGCAGTGGGCAGGATAAATCACCCCTCCACTTT CASSGQDKSPLHF
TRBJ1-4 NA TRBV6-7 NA TGTGCCAGCACCCCGTTTTCACTAGGTAATGAAAAACTGTTTTTT CASTPFSLGNEKLFF
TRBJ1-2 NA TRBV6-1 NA TGTGCCAGCAGTGTGGAGGGCCGGGGCTACACCTTC CASSVEGRGYTF
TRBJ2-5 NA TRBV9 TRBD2 TGTGCCAGCAGCGTAGGACTAGCGGGAGCGGAGACCCAGTACTTC CASSVGLAGAETQYF
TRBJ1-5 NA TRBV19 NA TGTGCCTCCGAGGCATCCGCGTATAGCAATCAGCCCCAGCATTTT CASEASAYSNQPQHF
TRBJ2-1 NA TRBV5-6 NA TGTGCCAGCAGCTCGGCGTCGGGGTACAATGAGCAGTTCTTC CASSSASGYNEQFF
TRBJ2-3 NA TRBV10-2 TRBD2 TGCGCCAGCAAGACTAGCGGGGGCCGACGTTGGACAGATACGCAGTATTTT CASKTSGGRRWTDTQYF
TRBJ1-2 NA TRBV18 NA TGTGCCAGCTCACCATCGACCGACTATGGCTACACCTTC CASSPSTDYGYTF
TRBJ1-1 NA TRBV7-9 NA TGTGCCAGCAGACGTAACCCGGAAGGGGGGCCTGAAGCTTTCTTT CASRRNPEGGPEAFF
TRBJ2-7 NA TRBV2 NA TGTGCCAGCAATGAGGGAGGTTCATATTACGAGCAGTACTTC CASNEGGSYYEQYF
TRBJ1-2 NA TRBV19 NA TGTGCCAGTAGTATAGCGGGGCGTCTTAACTATGGCTACACCTTC CASSIAGRLNYGYTF
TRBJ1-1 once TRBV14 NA TGTGCCAGCAGCCAGAACAGGGTCGACACTGAAGCTTTCTTT CASSQNRVDTEAFF
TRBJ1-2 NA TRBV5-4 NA TGTGCCAGCAGCTTGGTCGGCGGTAACTATGGCTACACCTTC CASSLVGGNYGYTF
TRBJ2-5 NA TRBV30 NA TGTGCCTGGAGTGTAAAAGGGGCCGAGACCCAGTACTTC CAWSVKGAETQYF
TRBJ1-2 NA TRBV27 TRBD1 TGTGCCAGCAGTTTATCCAGGGGGTATGGCTACACCTTC CASSLSRGYGYTF
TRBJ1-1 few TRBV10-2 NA TGCGCCAGCAGTGTACAGGAGAACACTGAAGCTTTCTTT CASSVQENTEAFF
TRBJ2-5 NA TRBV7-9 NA TGTGCCAGCAGCTTCGGACAGGGAGGGGAGACCCAGTACTTC CASSFGQGGETQYF
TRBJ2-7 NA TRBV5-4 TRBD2 TGTGCCAGCAGCGCCCCGACTAGCGGGAGGTTCCACGAGCAGTACTTC CASSAPTSGRFHEQYF
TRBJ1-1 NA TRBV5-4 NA TGTGCCACCTTTAGGGGTGGACAGACGAACACTGAAGCTTTCTTT CATFRGGQTNTEAFF
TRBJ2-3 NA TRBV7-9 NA TGTGCCAGCAGCTTAGGCCTAAGAGCTAGCACAGATACGCAGTATTTT CASSLGLRASTDTQYF
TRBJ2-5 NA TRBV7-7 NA TGTGCTAGCAGCTTGGGGCGACAAGAGACCCAGTACTTC CASSLGRQETQYF
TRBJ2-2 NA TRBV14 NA TGTGCCAGCAGCCTAATACTCACCGGGGAGCTGTTTTTT CASSLILTGELFF